The rows below give T cell receptor beta chains drawn from one sample of a study of T cell repertoires in cytomegalovirus infection. TCRdb re-called the reads through MiXCR, storing one row per CDR3 protein. Here the sample spans about 76,000 distinct CDR3 sequences, 3.7% being singletons. The specimen sequenced was PBMCs. All receptors derive from a human donor in good health (CMV status not recorded). Some clones in this sample may be carry-over from other donors' samples. The CDR3 runs from the conserved cysteine through the conserved F or W. The order of the fields is clone size, J gene, CDR3 length, V gene, D gene, CDR3 protein, CDR3 DNA. D genes are given only for firm matches. Clone size is stated in some rows and not others, as once, few, many or a class when expanded.

many TRBJ2-3 18 TRBV15 . CATSRPLRGGNAGGTQYF TGTGCCACCAGCCGACCCCTCCGAGGCGGGAACGCAGGGGGTACGCAGTATTTT
many TRBJ1-2 16 TRBV18 TRBD1 CASSPGQGRGLGGYTF TGTGCCAGCTCACCGGGACAGGGGAGAGGATTGGGTGGCTACACCTTC
many TRBJ2-7 15 TRBV4-1 TRBD2 CASSQGTSGGYEQYF TGCGCCAGCAGCCAAGGGACTAGCGGGGGATACGAGCAGTACTTC
many TRBJ1-4 19 TRBV7-6 . CASSPRALLGEWANEKLFF TGTGCCAGCAGCCCACGGGCGTTGTTGGGGGAGTGGGCTAATGAAAAACTGTTTTTT
. TRBJ1-6 17 TRBV4-1 TRBD1 CASSQDPSGGPNSPLHF TGCGCCAGCAGCCAAGATCCGTCAGGGGGACCCAATTCACCCCTCCACTTT
many TRBJ1-2 13 TRBV20-1 . CSALRTVNYGYTF TGCAGTGCTTTGAGGACGGTTAACTATGGCTACACCTTC
many TRBJ1-2 14 TRBV11-2 . CASSLGPRGYGYTF TGTGCCAGCAGCTTAGGGCCCCGGGGCTATGGCTACACCTTC
many TRBJ1-6 16 TRBV27 . CASSLFTGAEGSPLHF TGTGCCAGCAGTTTATTCACTGGGGCCGAAGGCTCACCCCTCCACTTT
many TRBJ1-1 12 TRBV3-1 . CASSQDATEAFF TGTGCCAGCAGCCAAGACGCCACTGAAGCTTTCTTT
many TRBJ1-5 13 TRBV7-2 . CASSLVRFQPQHF TGTGCCAGCAGCTTAGTGAGGTTTCAGCCCCAGCATTTT
many TRBJ2-1 14 TRBV7-2 TRBD1 CASRPAQGYNEQFF TGTGCCAGCAGACCCGCACAGGGGTACAATGAGCAGTTCTTC
few TRBJ1-3 16 TRBV2 . CASVPKGRFSGNTIYF TGTGCCAGCGTCCCCAAGGGACGCTTCTCTGGAAACACCATATATTTT
many TRBJ1-1 14 TRBV27 . CASSLNLDPGGAFF TGTGCCAGCAGTTTAAATCTCGACCCGGGAGGAGCTTTCTTT
many TRBJ1-1 14 TRBV7-2 . CASSLNPAGSEAFF TGTGCCAGCAGCCTTAACCCGGCCGGCTCTGAAGCTTTCTTT
many TRBJ1-1 16 TRBV7-2 TRBD1 CASSWPGQGLNTEAFF TGTGCCAGCAGCTGGCCGGGACAGGGTCTAAACACTGAAGCTTTCTTT
many TRBJ1-2 13 TRBV6-6 . CASRKGGSYGYTF TGTGCCAGCAGGAAAGGGGGGAGCTATGGCTACACCTTC
many TRBJ2-2 16 TRBV5-6 TRBD2 CASSLQSGGYTGELFF TGTGCCAGCAGCTTGCAGAGCGGGGGTTACACCGGGGAGCTGTTTTTT
many TRBJ1-4 16 TRBV7-2 . CASSLGRADRREKLFF TGTGCCAGCAGCTTAGGTCGGGCGGACAGAAGAGAAAAACTGTTTTTT
many TRBJ1-1 15 TRBV20-1 . CSARDRRGARTEAFF TGCAGTGCTAGAGATCGCCGGGGGGCGCGCACTGAAGCTTTCTTT
many TRBJ2-1 18 TRBV5-4 TRBD2 CASSSRTSGGASYNEQFF TGTGCCAGCAGCTCCCGGACTAGCGGGGGGGCATCCTACAATGAGCAGTTCTTC
. TRBJ1-2 13 TRBV6-2/TRBV6-3 . CASSREVYNGYTF TGTGCCAGCAGTCGGGAAGTTTATAATGGCTACACCTTC
many TRBJ1-6 14 TRBV6-2/TRBV6-3 . CASSYSTTNSPLHF TGTGCCAGCAGTTACTCAACCACCAACTCACCCCTCCACTTT
many TRBJ1-6 15 TRBV10-3 . CAISVDRPSNSPLHF TGTGCCATCAGCGTTGACAGGCCTTCTAATTCACCCCTCCACTTT
many TRBJ1-2 14 TRBV20-1 . CSAPLAGSNYGYTF TGCAGTGCCCCCCTTGCAGGGTCGAACTATGGCTACACCTTC
. TRBJ1-2 14 TRBV6-5 TRBD1 CASSRQGGSDGYTF TGTGCCAGCAGTCGACAGGGGGGTTCAGATGGCTACACCTTC
many TRBJ1-5 12 TRBV28 . CASTTSNQPQHF TGTGCCAGCACAACTAGCAATCAGCCCCAGCATTTT
many TRBJ1-2 14 TRBV19 . CASSIWEIDYGYTF TGTGCCAGTAGTATTTGGGAAATTGACTATGGCTACACCTTC
many TRBJ2-7 21 TRBV4-1 . CASSQVQVSGLAARFSYEQYF TGCGCCAGCAGCCAAGTTCAGGTTTCCGGACTCGCCGCACGATTTTCCTACGAGCAGTACTTC
many TRBJ1-4 15 TRBV2 TRBD1 CASSAQGSLAEKLFF TGTGCCAGCAGCGCACAGGGGTCGTTGGCTGAAAAACTGTTTTTT
many TRBJ2-4 17 TRBV20-1 TRBD2 CSAPRPVGGIAKNIQYF TGCAGTGCCCCCCGACCGGTGGGGGGGATAGCCAAAAACATTCAGTACTTC
many TRBJ1-2 14 TRBV27 . CASSFSALGYGYTF TGTGCCAGCAGTTTTTCGGCGTTAGGCTATGGCTACACCTTC
many TRBJ2-2 14 TRBV24-1 . CATSDSGGPGELFF TGTGCCACCAGTGATTCCGGGGGTCCCGGGGAGCTGTTTTTT